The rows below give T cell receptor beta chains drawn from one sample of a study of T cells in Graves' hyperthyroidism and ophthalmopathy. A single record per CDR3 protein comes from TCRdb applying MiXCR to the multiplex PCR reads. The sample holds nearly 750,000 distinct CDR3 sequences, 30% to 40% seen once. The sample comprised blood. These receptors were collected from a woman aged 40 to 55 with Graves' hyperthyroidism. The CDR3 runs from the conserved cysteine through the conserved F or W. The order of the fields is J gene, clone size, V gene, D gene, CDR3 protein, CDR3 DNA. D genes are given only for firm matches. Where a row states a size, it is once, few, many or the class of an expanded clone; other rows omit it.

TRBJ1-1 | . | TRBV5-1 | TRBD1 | CVSSLAQGGTEAFF | TGCGTCAGCAGCTTGGCCCAGGGGGGAACTGAAGCTTTCTTT
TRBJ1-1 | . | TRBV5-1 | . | CASSRNPQVSTEAFF | TGCGCCAGCAGCCGTAATCCACAGGTGTCCACTGAAGCTTTCTTT
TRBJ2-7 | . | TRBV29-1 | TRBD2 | CSVEVPGAGGPRDEQYF | TGCAGCGTTGAAGTCCCCGGAGCGGGGGGGCCGCGGGACGAGCAGTACTTC
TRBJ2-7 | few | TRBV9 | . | CASSYTGGETYEQYF | TGTGCCAGCAGCTATACAGGGGGGGAAACCTACGAGCAGTACTTC
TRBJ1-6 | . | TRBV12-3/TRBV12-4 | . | CASSYSGHHRGSPLHF | TGTGCCAGCAGTTACTCGGGACACCACCGTGGATCACCCCTCCACTTT
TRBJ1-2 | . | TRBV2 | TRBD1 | CASREDREADYGYTF | TGTGCCAGCAGGGAGGACAGGGAGGCGGACTATGGCTACACCTTC
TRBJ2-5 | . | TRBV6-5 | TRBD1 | CASSSDRAGVQETQYF | TGTGCCAGCAGTTCCGACAGGGCTGGAGTTCAAGAGACCCAGTACTTC
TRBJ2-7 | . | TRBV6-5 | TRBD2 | CASSYSQREGYEQYF | TGTGCCAGCAGTTACAGCCAGCGGGAGGGCTACGAGCAGTACTTC
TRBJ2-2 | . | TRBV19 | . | CASSADTLVGSNIGELFF | TGTGCCAGTAGTGCGGACACTTTGGTAGGCTCGAACATCGGGGAGCTGTTTTTT
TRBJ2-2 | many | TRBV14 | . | CASSQVPEELFF | TGTGCCAGCAGCCAAGTCCCGGAGGAGCTGTTTTTT
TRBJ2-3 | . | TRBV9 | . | CASSVRWSANTQYF | TGTGCCAGCAGCGTAAGGTGGTCCGCAAATACGCAGTATTTT
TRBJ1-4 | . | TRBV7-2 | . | CASSSLGAGEKLFF | TGTGCCAGCAGCTCGCTCGGGGCAGGAGAAAAACTGTTTTTT
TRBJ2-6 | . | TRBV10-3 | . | CATRGGDNVLTF | TGTGCCACCAGGGGCGGGGACAACGTCCTGACTTTC
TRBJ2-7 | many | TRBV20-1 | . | CSARSLGPLYEQYF | TGCAGTGCTAGATCCCTCGGCCCTCTCTACGAGCAGTACTTC
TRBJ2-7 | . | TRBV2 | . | CASSEGGSEQYF | TGTGCCAGCAGTGAAGGGGGGAGCGAGCAGTACTTC
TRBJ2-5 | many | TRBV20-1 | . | CSARELRAQETQYF | TGCAGTGCTAGAGAACTCAGGGCCCAAGAGACCCAGTACTTC
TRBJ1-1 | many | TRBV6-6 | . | CASSSGYRRGSTEAFF | TGTGCCAGCAGTTCCGGCTACAGGAGGGGAAGCACTGAAGCTTTCTTT
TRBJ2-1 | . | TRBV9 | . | CASSVETYNEQFF | TGTGCCAGCAGCGTAGAAACGTACAATGAGCAGTTCTTC
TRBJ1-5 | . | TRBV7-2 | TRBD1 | CASSPRGRTGDGTQHF | TGTGCCAGCAGCCCACGGGGGCGGACAGGGGACGGGACCCAGCATTTT
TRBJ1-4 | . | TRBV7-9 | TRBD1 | CASSSGGTGRNEKLFF | TGTGCCAGCAGTTCAGGCGGGACAGGGCGTAATGAAAAACTGTTTTTT
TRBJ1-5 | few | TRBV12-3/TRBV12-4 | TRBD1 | CASTPQGIPGPQHF | TGTGCCAGCACCCCACAGGGGATCCCCGGGCCCCAGCATTTT
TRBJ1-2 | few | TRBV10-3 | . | CAISDGRDGYTF | TGTGCCATCAGTGACGGACGGGATGGCTACACCTTC
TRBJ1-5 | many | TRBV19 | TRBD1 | CASDWGTGVNQPQHF | TGTGCCAGTGACTGGGGGACAGGGGTAAATCAGCCCCAGCATTTT
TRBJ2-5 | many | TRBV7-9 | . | CASSLIGLTQETQYF | TGTGCCAGCAGCTTGATCGGACTAACCCAAGAGACCCAGTACTTC
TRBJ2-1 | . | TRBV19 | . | CASRPPGGPYNEQFF | TGTGCCAGTAGGCCTCCAGGGGGGCCGTACAATGAGCAGTTCTTC
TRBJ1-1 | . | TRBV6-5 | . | CASSLLTVNTEAFF | TGTGCCAGCAGCCTCTTGACGGTGAACACTGAAGCTTTCTTT